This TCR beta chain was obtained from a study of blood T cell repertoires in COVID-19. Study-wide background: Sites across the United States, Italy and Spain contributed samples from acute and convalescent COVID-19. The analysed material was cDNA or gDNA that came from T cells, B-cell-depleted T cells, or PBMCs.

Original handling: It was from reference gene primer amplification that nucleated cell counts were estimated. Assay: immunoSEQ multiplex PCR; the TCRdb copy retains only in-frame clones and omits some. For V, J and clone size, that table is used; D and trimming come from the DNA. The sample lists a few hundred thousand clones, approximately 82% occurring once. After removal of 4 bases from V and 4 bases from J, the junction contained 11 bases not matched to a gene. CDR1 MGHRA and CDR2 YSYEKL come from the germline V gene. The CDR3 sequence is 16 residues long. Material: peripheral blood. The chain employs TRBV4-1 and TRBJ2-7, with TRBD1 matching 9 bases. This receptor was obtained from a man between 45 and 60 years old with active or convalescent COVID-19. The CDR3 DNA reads TGCGCCAGCAGCCGAGTTTCCGGGACAGGGAAATACGAGCAGTACTTC. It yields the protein CASSRVSGTGKYEQYF.